Listed here are 32 T cell receptor beta chains from one sample, sequenced in a study of beta chain features in type 1 diabetes. The isolated RNA, all of it, was reverse transcribed, so expressed TCRB transcripts were what got sequenced. Some clones are missing from TCRdb's copy, which holds only in-frame ones; the method was immunoSEQ multiplex PCR. Of some 500,000 clones in the sample, 11% were seen once. Sequences were obtained from naive CD4+ T cells from blood. All receptors derive from a woman under 30 in good health.

V is TRBV9 and J is TRBJ2-5, with 7 bases fitting TRBD2. Germline V lookup: CDR1 SGDLS, CDR2 YYNGEE. This CDR3 comprises 14 residues. The ends lost 1 base at V and 4 bases at J; junction bases unmatched: 4. CDR3 sequence (DNA): TGTGCCAGCAGCGTACCTTCGGGAGGAGAGACCCAGTACTTC. This codes for CASSVPSGGETQYF.

CDR3 nucleotide sequence: TGTGCCAGCAGTTACTTGGACCGCGACGAGCAGTACTTC. Amino acid sequence: CASSYLDRDEQYF. The V and J genes are TRBV6-6 and TRBJ2-7; D gene unclear. The length of the CDR3 is 13 residues. The germline V gene encodes CDR1 MNHNY and CDR2 SVGAGI (reference sequence). V shed 1 base and J shed 5 bases, with 9 bases lying between them.

The V and J genes are TRBV7-2 and TRBJ2-7; D gene uncertain. The V gene's germline CDR1 is SGHTA and CDR2 FQGNSA. The length of the CDR3 is 15 residues. Trimming removed 1 base from V and 0 bases from J, with 10 bases in between. The CDR3 region is CASSLEGGGSYEQYV. The CDR3 DNA is TGTGCCAGCAGCTTAGAGGGCGGCGGCTCCTACGAGCAGTACGTC.

The J gene is TRBJ1-2, the V gene TRBV5-1; 7 bases map to TRBD1. The CDR3 totals 14 residues. The germline V gene encodes CDR1 SGHRS and CDR2 YFSETQ. Unmatched junction bases numbered 9, after V lost 4 bases and J lost 6 bases. The CDR3 DNA reads as TGCGCCAGCAGCCAGACAGGGTACATGGATGGCTACACCTTC. Protein sequence: CASSQTGYMDGYTF.

In its sample, this clone was seen a few times. The CDR3 bases are TGCGCCAGCAGCCAAGAGGCTCCGGCAGCTTGGTACCAAGAGACCCAGTACTTC. Translation: CASSQEAPAAWYQETQYF. The chain uses TRBV4-3 and TRBJ2-5; D gene uncertain. The germline V gene has CDR1 LGHNA and CDR2 YSLEER. The CDR3 loop spans 18 amino acids. V lost 0 bases to trimming and J lost 0 bases, with 17 bases between them.

This clone showed up just a few times. J is TRBJ1-2 and V is TRBV4-3; D might be TRBD1 (6 bases). Germline-derived CDR1 and CDR2 are LGHNA and YSLEER. This CDR3 is 15 amino acids long. Trimming cost V 2 bases and J 4 bases, with 14 bases left between them. This CDR3 is CASSQLITGLYGYTF. Here the CDR3 DNA reads TGCGCCAGCAGCCAACTTATTACAGGGCTCTATGGCTACACCTTC.

V usage is TRBV27 and J usage is TRBJ2-7; tentative D call: TRBD1 (5 bases). V was cut by 5 bases and J by 0 bases, with 14 bases left in between. The CDR3 loop spans 15 amino acids. Germline CDR1 MNHEY, CDR2 SMNVEV (reference sequence). In DNA form, the CDR3 reads TGTGCCAGCAGTCCCAGGGCTTTGAGCTCCTACGAGCAGTACGTC. It yields the protein CASSPRALSSYEQYV.

This clone came up a few times. Its ends do not fully match the called genes, so a read error is possible. V gene TRBV7-9 combines with J gene TRBJ1-3; 9 bases match TRBD1. The germline gives CDR1 SEHNR, CDR2 FQNEAQ (reference sequence). This CDR3 contains 9 residues. The CDR3 reads CAAGTGFGF. CDR3 coding DNA: TGTGCTGCCGGGACAGGGTTCGGTTTT. The full variable domain, rest sourced from reference TRBV7-9 and TRBJ1-3, is DTGVSQNPRHKITKRGQNVTFRCDPISEHNRLYWYRQTLGQGPEFLTYFQNEAQLEKSRLLSDRFSAERPKGSFSTLEIQRTEQGDSAMYLCAAGTGFGFGEGSWLTVV.

In this sample, this clone turned up a few times. The genes are TRBV7-3 and TRBJ2-5, with D perhaps matching TRBD1 (6 bases). There are 15 residues in the CDR3. V was cut by 3 bases and J by 1 base, with 12 bases left in between. The germline V gene encodes CDR1 SGHTA and CDR2 FQGTGA. The CDR3 nucleotides are TGTGCCAGCAGCTTCGGTCTGACAGGCCAAGAGACCCAGTACTTC. Translation: CASSFGLTGQETQYF.

This clone was counted a few times. The chain uses TRBV12-5 and TRBJ1-2; tentatively, D is TRBD1 (5 bases). Germline assignment: CDR1 LGHNT and CDR2 FRNRAP. CDR3 size: 14 residues. V was pared by 7 bases and J by 8 bases, with 20 bases between. DNA for the CDR3: TGTGCTAGTGCCCCCGCAGGGTCTCGGCGGGGCTACACCTTC. Residues: CASAPAGSRRGYTF.

The chain has TRBV15 and TRBJ1-5; 8 nucleotides align to TRBD1. This CDR3 is built from 14 residues. Germline CDR1 LNHNV, CDR2 YYDKDF (reference sequence). The V gene end was trimmed by 1 base and the J gene end by 6 bases; junction bases not matched to a gene: 2. This CDR3 reads CATSRVQGAQPQHF. CDR3 nucleotide sequence: TGTGCCACCAGCAGAGTCCAGGGGGCTCAGCCCCAGCATTTT.

This chain uses TRBV7-2 with TRBJ1-2; unclear D gene. Germline V gene sequence: CDR1 SGHTA, CDR2 FQGNSA. The CDR3 has 13 residues. V gave up 6 bases and J gave up 4 bases, with 12 bases separating them. This CDR3 reads CASRHSTSYGYTF. The CDR3 DNA sequence: TGTGCCAGCAGACACTCGACATCCTATGGCTACACCTTC.

The V and J genes are TRBV7-2 and TRBJ1-2; tentative D call: TRBD1 (6 bases). Trimming stripped 7 bases from V and 5 bases from J, with 23 bases between. Germline assignment: CDR1 SGHTA and CDR2 FQGNSA. The CDR3 runs to 16 residues. CDR3 nucleotide sequence: TGTGCCAGCACCACCCACGGGACATATAATAAGTATGGCTACACCTTC. This translates into CASTTHGTYNKYGYTF.

This clone turned up a few times. One end of the junction is discordant with germline, which a read error may explain. This sequence joins TRBV6-6 and TRBJ2-2, with unresolved D. The CDR3 covers 11 residues. Germline V lookup: CDR1 MNHNY, CDR2 SVGAGI (reference sequence). This CDR3 reads CASRNAGELFF. The CDR3 coding sequence is TGTGCCAGCAGGAACGCCGGGGAGCTGTTTTTT.

V and J are TRBV28 and TRBJ1-2; D might be TRBD1 (5 bases). V was pared by 7 bases and J by 0 bases, with 6 bases between. Germline V gene data show CDR1 as MDHEN and CDR2 as SYDVKM. CDR3 length: 12 amino acids. CDR3 region: CASKGTNYGYTF. The CDR3 coding sequence is TGTGCCAGCAAGGGGACTAACTATGGCTACACCTTC.

The chain uses TRBV28 and TRBJ2-1; 11 bases align to TRBD2. CDR3 length: 19 residues. The germline V gene has CDR1 MDHEN and CDR2 SYDVKM. The V gene end was trimmed by 0 bases and the J gene end by 7 bases; junction bases not matched to a gene: 14. The CDR3 sequence is CASSLWSWVGLAEPNEQFF. The CDR3 DNA reads TGTGCCAGCAGTTTATGGAGTTGGGTGGGACTAGCGGAGCCGAATGAGCAGTTCTTC.

This clone was picked up a small number of times. V is TRBV7-2 and J is TRBJ2-7; D not certain. V was cut by 5 bases and J by 3 bases, with 11 bases left in between. Germline CDR1 and CDR2: SGHTA and FQGNSA. The CDR3 has 13 amino acids. The CDR3 coding sequence is TGTGCCAGCAGCCCGACAAACTACTACGAGCAGTACTTC. Encoded protein: CASSPTNYYEQYF.

This clone was detected a few times. The genes are TRBV5-1 and TRBJ1-4; weak D call: TRBD1 (6 bases). The V gene's germline CDR1 is SGHRS and CDR2 YFSETQ. V lost 3 bases and J lost 8, with 20 bases in between. The CDR3 runs to 16 residues. The CDR3 bases are TGCGCCAGCAGCTCCGGGACAACCGAACTAAAGGAAAAACTGTTTTTT. Amino acids: CASSSGTTELKEKLFF.

This clone was found a few times. The genes are TRBV9 and TRBJ2-5; D unclear. The length of the CDR3 is 12 residues. V was pared by 2 bases and J by 4 bases, with 6 bases between. The germline CDR1 and CDR2 sequences are SGDLS and YYNGEE. DNA of the CDR3: TGTGCCAGCAGCGTGGGGTCAGAGACCCAGTACTTC. Amino acids: CASSVGSETQYF.

This clone was counted at least ten times. J is TRBJ2-1 and V is TRBV12-5; weak D call: TRBD2 (5 bases). The germline CDR1 and CDR2 sequences are LGHNT and FRNRAP. CDR3 length: 15 residues. With 1 base removed from V and 6 bases from J, the gap between germline ends came to 13 bases. CDR3 in amino acids: CASGLALTSLNEQFF. CDR3 sequence (DNA): TGTGCTAGTGGTTTGGCCCTCACTAGTCTCAATGAGCAGTTCTTC.

The CDR3 is CASSLGDGFHRQYV. For the CDR3, the DNA is TGTGCCAGCAGCTTGGGGGACGGGTTTCATCGGCAGTACGTC. This chain links TRBV7-9 with TRBJ2-7, with D perhaps being TRBD1 or TRBD2 (5 bases each). This CDR3 has 14 residues. Germline CDR1 and CDR2: SEHNR and FQNEAQ (reference sequence). V was cut by 3 bases and J by 9 bases, with 18 bases left in between.

This clone occurred a few times. V usage is TRBV29-1 and J usage is TRBJ2-5; D is perhaps TRBD1 or TRBD2 (6 bases each). This CDR3 region has 14 residues. The germline V gene encodes CDR1 SQVTM and CDR2 ANQGSEA. Trimming left V 4 bases short and J 5 bases short, with 17 bases between. CDR3 sequence reads: CSVALFGGWETQYF. The CDR3, as DNA: TGCAGCGTTGCTCTGTTCGGGGGCTGGGAGACCCAGTACTTC.

This clone was recorded a few times. The V call is TRBV5-6, the J call TRBJ2-7, with D possibly being TRBD1 or TRBD2 (5 bases each). Germline V CDR1 and CDR2: SGHDT, YYEEEE. V was shortened by 1 base and J by 0 bases, with 8 bases between the two germline ends. This CDR3 has 14 amino acids. The CDR3, as DNA: TGTGCCAGCAGCTTGACCGGGGCCTCCTACGAGCAGTACTTC. Translation: CASSLTGASYEQYF.

This clone was observed a handful of times. The chain recombines TRBV7-6 with TRBJ2-3; 8 nucleotides line up with TRBD2. V dropped 4 bases and J dropped 0; count of bases not matched to a gene: 9. Germline V lookup: CDR1 SGHVS, CDR2 FNYEAQ. The CDR3 runs 17 residues. CDR3 nucleotide sequence: TGTGCCAGCAGCTACCGCTTAGCGGGACCTAGCACAGATACGCAGTATTTT. It codes for CASSYRLAGPSTDTQYF.

There are a few counts of this clone. CDR3 nucleotide sequence: TGTGCCAGCAGTCCCCCGGCTGGGCCCCTCCACTTT. Translation gives CASSPPAGPLHF. The J gene is TRBJ1-6, the V gene TRBV28; D unclear. Germline V gene data show CDR1 as MDHEN and CDR2 as SYDVKM. The CDR3 consists of 12 residues. V lost 5 bases and J lost 13, with 12 bases in between.

V and J are TRBV5-1 and TRBJ2-3; 8 bases fit TRBD2. The germline V gene has CDR1 SGHRS and CDR2 YFSETQ. This CDR3 has 14 residues. V lost 4 bases and J lost 2; bases outside the gene matches: 3. The CDR3 sequence is CASSPAGDTDTQYF. The CDR3 DNA is TGCGCCAGCAGCCCAGCGGGGGACACAGATACGCAGTATTTT.

CDR3: CASSYSGSGVYNEQFF. The CDR3 DNA is TGTGCCAGCAGTTACTCAGGTAGCGGGGTATACAATGAGCAGTTCTTC. This sequence joins TRBV6-5 and TRBJ2-1, with 8 bases matching TRBD2. After removal of 0 bases from V and 4 bases from J, the junction contained 5 bases not matched to a gene. CDR3 length equals 16 residues. The germline gives CDR1 MNHEY, CDR2 SVGAGI.

The rearrangement links TRBV5-1 to TRBJ2-1, with 7 bases lining up with TRBD2. After removal of 4 bases from V and 6 bases from J, the junction contained 10 bases not matched to a gene. Germline assignment: CDR1 SGHRS and CDR2 YFSETQ. CDR3 length equals 15 residues. CDR3 in amino acids: CASSHSKLALNEQFF. The CDR3 DNA is TGCGCCAGCAGCCACAGTAAACTAGCGCTCAATGAGCAGTTCTTC.

J is TRBJ2-4 and V is TRBV28, with D perhaps being TRBD1 or TRBD2 (5 bases each). The CDR3 has 13 amino acids. V was cut by 0 bases and J by 5 bases, with 5 bases left in between. Per germline, CDR1 MDHEN and CDR2 SYDVKM. CDR3 in amino acids: CASSLWGENIQYF. The CDR3 DNA reads TGTGCCAGCAGTTTATGGGGGGAAAACATTCAGTACTTC. The full variable domain, in which reference TRBV28 and TRBJ2-4 provide the parts outside the CDR3, is DVKVTQSSRYLVKRTGEKVFLECVQDMDHENMFWYRQDPGLGLRLIYFSYDVKMKEKGDIPEGYSVSREKKERFSLILESASTNQTSMYLCASSLWGENIQYFGAGTRLSVL.

This clone was counted a few times. The J gene is TRBJ2-5, the V gene TRBV7-3, with D uncertain. Trimming cost V 5 bases and J 5 bases, with 12 bases left between them. Germline CDR1 reads SGHTA; CDR2 reads FQGTGA. CDR3 length equals 13 residues. CDR3 DNA: TGTGCCAGCAGCCCCCAGTACGGGGAGACCCAGTACTTC. It translates to CASSPQYGETQYF.

The chain recombines TRBV10-3 with TRBJ2-7; no clear D gene. The CDR3 loop spans 12 amino acids. Germline V gene data show CDR1 as ENHRY and CDR2 as SYGVKD. V was trimmed by 1 base and J by 2 bases, leaving 3 bases between them. The CDR3 DNA reads as TGTGCCATCAGTGAGTACCCCTACGAGCAGTACGTC. The encoded protein is CAISEYPYEQYV.

The V gene is TRBV7-2, the J gene TRBJ2-1; D is possibly TRBD2 (6 bases). V was trimmed by 3 bases and J by 6 bases, leaving 15 bases between them. CDR3 length equals 15 residues. The germline gives CDR1 SGHTA, CDR2 FQGNSA. DNA of the CDR3: TGTGCCAGCAGCTTCGCTGGGACTGTAGGCAATGAGCAGTTCTTC. This sequence encodes CASSFAGTVGNEQFF.